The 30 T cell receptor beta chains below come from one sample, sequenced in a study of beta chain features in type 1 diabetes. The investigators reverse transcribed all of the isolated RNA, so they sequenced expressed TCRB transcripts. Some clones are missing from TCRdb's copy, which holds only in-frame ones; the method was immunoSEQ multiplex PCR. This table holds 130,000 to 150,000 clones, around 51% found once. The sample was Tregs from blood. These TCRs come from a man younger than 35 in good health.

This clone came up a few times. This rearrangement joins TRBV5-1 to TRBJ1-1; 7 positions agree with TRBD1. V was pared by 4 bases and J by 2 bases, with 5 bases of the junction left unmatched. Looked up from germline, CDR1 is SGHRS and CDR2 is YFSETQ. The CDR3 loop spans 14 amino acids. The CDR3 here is CASSQTGTNTEAFF. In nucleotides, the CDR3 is TGCGCCAGCAGCCAGACAGGGACCAACACTGAAGCTTTCTTT.

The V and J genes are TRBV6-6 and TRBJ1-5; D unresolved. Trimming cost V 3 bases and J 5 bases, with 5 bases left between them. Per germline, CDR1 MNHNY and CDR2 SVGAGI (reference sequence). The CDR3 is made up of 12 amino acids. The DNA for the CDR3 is TGTGCCAGCAGTTATGGAGATCAGCCCCAGCATTTT. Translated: CASSYGDQPQHF.

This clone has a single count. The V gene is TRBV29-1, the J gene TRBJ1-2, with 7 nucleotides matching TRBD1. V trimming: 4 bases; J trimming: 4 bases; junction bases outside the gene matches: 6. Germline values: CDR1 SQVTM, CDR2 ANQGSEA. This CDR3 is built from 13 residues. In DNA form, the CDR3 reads TGCAGCGTTGTCCTCCCAGGGGGCTATGGCTACACCTTC. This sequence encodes CSVVLPGGYGYTF.

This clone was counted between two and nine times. The CDR3 sequence is CSVGGSQRPITDTQYF. The CDR3 DNA follows: TGCAGCGTTGGAGGCTCTCAGCGGCCTATCACAGATACGCAGTATTTT. V gene TRBV29-1 combines with J gene TRBJ2-3; possibly TRBD2 for D (5 bases). The germline CDR1 and CDR2 sequences are SQVTM and ANQGSEA. This CDR3 spans 16 amino acids. Trimming pared 4 bases from V and 2 bases from J, leaving 19 bases between.

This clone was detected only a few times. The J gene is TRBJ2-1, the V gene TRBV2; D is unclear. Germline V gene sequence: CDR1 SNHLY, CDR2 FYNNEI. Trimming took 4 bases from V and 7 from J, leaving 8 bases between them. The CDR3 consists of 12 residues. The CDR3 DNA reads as TGTGCCAGCAGTGGTTGGCGGAATGAGCAGTTCTTC. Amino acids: CASSGWRNEQFF.

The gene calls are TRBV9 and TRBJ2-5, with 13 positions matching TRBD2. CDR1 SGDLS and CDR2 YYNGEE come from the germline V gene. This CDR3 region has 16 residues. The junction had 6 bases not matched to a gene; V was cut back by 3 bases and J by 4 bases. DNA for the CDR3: TGTGCCAGCAGCGCCAGACTAGCGGGGGGCACAGAGACCCAGTACTTC. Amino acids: CASSARLAGGTETQYF.

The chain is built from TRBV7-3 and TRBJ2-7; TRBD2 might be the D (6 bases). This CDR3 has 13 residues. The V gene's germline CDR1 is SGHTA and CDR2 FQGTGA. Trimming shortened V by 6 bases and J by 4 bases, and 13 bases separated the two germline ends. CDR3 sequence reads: CASSVGGGYEQYF. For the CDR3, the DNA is TGTGCCAGCAGTGTGGGTGGGGGGTACGAGCAGTACTTC.

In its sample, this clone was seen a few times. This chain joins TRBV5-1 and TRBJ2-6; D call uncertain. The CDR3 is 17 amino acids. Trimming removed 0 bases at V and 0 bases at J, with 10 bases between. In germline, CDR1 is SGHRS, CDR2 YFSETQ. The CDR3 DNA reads TGCGCCAGCAGCTTGGGAGGAAGATACTCTGGGGCCAACGTCCTGACTTTC. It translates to CASSLGGRYSGANVLTF.

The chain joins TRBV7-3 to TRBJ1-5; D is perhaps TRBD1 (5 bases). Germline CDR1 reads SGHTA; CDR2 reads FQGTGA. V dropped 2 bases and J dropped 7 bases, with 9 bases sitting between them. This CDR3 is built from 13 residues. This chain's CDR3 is CASSLEAGQPQHF. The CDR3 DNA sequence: TGTGCCAGCAGCTTAGAGGCAGGGCAGCCCCAGCATTTT.

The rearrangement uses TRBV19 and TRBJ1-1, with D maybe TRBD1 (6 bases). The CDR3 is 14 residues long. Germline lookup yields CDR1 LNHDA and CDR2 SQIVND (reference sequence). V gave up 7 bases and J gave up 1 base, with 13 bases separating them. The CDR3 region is CASTRTAPNTEAFF. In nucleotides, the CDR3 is TGTGCCAGTACCCGGACAGCCCCGAACACTGAAGCTTTCTTT.

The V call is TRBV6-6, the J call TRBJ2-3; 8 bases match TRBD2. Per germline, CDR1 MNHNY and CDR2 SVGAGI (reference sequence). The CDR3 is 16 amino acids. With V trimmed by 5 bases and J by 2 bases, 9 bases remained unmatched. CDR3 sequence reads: CASSRLGGGYTDTQYF. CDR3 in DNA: TGTGCCAGCAGTCGACTGGGCGGGGGGTACACAGATACGCAGTATTTT.

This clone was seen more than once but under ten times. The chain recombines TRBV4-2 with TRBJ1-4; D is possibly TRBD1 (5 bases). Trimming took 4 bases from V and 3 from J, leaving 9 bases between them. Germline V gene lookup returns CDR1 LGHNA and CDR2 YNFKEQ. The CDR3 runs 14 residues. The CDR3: CASSPRRANEKLFF. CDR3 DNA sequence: TGTGCCAGCAGCCCCCGCAGGGCTAATGAAAAACTGTTTTTT.

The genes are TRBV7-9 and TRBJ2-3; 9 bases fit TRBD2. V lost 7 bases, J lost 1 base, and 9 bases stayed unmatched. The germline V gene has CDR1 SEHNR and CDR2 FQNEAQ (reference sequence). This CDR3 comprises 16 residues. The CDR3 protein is CASTENSGSGTDTQYF. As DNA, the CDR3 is TGTGCCAGCACCGAGAATAGCGGGAGTGGCACAGATACGCAGTATTTT.

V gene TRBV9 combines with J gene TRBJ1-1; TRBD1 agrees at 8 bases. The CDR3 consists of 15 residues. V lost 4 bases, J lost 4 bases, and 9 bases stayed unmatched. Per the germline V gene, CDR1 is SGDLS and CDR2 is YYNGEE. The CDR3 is CASSRTLGQGTEAFF. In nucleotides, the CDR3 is TGTGCCAGCAGCCGAACTCTTGGACAGGGCACTGAAGCTTTCTTT.

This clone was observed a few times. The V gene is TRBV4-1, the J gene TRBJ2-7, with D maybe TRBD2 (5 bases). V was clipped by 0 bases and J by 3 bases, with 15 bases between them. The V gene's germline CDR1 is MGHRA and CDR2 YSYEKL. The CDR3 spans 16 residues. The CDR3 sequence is CASSQDLATRGYEQYF. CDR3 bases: TGCGCCAGCAGCCAAGATTTGGCGACCCGGGGCTACGAGCAGTACTTC.

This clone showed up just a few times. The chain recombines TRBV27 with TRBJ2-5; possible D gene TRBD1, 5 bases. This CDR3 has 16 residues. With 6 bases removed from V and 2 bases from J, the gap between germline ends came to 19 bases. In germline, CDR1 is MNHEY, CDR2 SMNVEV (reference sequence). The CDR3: CASSPYSTGYQETQYF. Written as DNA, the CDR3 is TGTGCCAGCAGCCCCTATTCCACAGGATATCAAGAGACCCAGTACTTC.

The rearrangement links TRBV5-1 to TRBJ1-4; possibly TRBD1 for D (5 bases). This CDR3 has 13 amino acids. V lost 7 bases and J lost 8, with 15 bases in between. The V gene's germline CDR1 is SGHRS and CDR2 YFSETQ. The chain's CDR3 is CASGAGGEEKLFF. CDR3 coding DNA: TGCGCCAGCGGGGCCGGCGGAGAAGAAAAACTGTTTTTT.

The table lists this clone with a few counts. In nucleotides, the CDR3 is TGTGCCAGCAGCCCGGGACTAGCGGGGTTCTCCTACAATGAGCAGTTCTTC. Encoded protein: CASSPGLAGFSYNEQFF. V and J are TRBV5-4 and TRBJ2-1; 13 bases line up with TRBD2. The V gene's germline CDR1 is SGHNT and CDR2 YYREEE (reference sequence). CDR3 length: 17 residues. Trimming at V came to 4 bases and at J to 0 bases, leaving 4 bases not matched to a gene.

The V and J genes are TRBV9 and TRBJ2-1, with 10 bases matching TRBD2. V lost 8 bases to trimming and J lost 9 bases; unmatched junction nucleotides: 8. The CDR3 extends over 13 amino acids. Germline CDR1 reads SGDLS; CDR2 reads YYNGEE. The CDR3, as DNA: TGTGCCAGTTCCCTAGCGGGGGTTACTGAGCAGTTCTTC. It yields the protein CASSLAGVTEQFF. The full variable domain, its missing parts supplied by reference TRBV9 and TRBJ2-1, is DSGVTQTPKHLITATGQRVTLRCSPRSGDLSVYWYQQSLDQGLQFLIQYYNGEERAKGNILERFSAQQFPDLHSELNLSSLELGDSALYFCASSLAGVTEQFFGPGTRLTVL.

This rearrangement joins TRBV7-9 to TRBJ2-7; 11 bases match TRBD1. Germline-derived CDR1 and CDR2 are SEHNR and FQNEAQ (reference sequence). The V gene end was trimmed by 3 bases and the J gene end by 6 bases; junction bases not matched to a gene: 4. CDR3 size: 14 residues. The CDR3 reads CASSLGTGGLEQYF. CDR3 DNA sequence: TGTGCCAGCAGCTTGGGGACAGGGGGTCTCGAGCAGTACTTC.

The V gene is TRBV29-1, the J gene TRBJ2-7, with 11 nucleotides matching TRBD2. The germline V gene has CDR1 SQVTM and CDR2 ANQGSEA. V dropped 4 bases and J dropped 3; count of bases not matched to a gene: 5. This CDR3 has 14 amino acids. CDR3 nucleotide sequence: TGCAGCGTTGGGGTAGCGGGGGGGCTCTACGAGCAGTACTTC. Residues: CSVGVAGGLYEQYF.

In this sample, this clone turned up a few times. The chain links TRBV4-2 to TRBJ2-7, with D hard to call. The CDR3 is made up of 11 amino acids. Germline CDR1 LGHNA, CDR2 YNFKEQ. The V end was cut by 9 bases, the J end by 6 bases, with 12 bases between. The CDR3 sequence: CASRGMSEQYF. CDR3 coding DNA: TGTGCCAGTAGAGGAATGAGCGAGCAGTACTTC.

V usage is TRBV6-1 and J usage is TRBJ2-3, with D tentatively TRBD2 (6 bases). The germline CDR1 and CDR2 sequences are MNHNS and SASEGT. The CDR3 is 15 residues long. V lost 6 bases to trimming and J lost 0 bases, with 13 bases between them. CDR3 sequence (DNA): TGTGCCAGCAGGTCTGAGGGACTGAGCACAGATACGCAGTATTTT. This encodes CASRSEGLSTDTQYF.

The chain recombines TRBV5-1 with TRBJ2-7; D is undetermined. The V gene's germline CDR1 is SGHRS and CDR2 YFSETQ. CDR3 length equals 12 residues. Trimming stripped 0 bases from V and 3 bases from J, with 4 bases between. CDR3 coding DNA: TGCGCCAGCAGCTTGGCTAACTACGAGCAGTACTTC. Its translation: CASSLANYEQYF.

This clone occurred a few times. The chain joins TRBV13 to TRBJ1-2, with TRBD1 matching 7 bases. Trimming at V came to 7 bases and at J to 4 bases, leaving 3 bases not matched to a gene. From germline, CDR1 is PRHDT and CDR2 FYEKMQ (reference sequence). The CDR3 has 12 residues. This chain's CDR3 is CASTRQGYGYTF. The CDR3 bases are TGTGCCAGCACAAGACAGGGCTATGGCTACACCTTC.

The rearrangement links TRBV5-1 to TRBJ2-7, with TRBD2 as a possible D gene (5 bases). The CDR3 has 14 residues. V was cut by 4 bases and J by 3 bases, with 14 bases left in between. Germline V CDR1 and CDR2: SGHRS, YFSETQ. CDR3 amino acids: CASSEERFRYEQYF. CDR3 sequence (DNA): TGCGCCAGCAGCGAAGAGCGGTTTCGCTACGAGCAGTACTTC.

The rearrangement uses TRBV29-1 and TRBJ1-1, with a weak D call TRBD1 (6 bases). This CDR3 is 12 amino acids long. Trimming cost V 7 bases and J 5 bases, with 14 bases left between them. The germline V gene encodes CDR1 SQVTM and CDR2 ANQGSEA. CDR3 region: CSALQGRTEAFF. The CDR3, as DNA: TGCAGCGCCTTACAGGGTAGGACTGAAGCTTTCTTT.

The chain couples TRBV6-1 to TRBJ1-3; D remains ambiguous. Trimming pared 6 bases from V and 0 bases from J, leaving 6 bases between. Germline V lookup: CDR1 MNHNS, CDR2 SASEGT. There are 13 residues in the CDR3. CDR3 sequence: CASRRISGNTIYF. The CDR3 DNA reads TGTGCCAGCAGGCGGATCTCTGGAAACACCATATATTTT.

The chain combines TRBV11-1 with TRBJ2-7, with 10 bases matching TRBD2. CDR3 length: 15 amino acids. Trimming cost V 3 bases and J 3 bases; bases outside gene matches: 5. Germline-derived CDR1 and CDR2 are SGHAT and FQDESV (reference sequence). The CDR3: CASSFLAGAIYEQYF. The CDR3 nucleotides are TGTGCCAGCAGCTTCCTAGCGGGGGCAATCTACGAGCAGTACTTC.

CDR3 region: CASSEGGARTEAFF. The CDR3 bases are TGTGCCAGCAGTGAAGGTGGGGCGCGCACTGAAGCTTTCTTT. This chain connects TRBV6-1 to TRBJ1-1; a weak D match, TRBD1 (5 bases). Germline CDR1 is MNHNS and CDR2 is SASEGT. V shed 1 base and J shed 4 bases, with 10 bases lying between them. This CDR3 is built from 14 residues.